This T cell receptor (beta chain) was recorded in a study of T-cell memory formation after mild COVID-19. Overall study results and limits: Detection of some responders pre-infection suggested pre-existing cross-reactive memory T cells participated.

This clonotype was detected many times. Its antigen is still unknown. V gave up 3 bases and J gave up 5 bases, with 18 bases separating them. Germline CDR1 SGHRS, CDR2 YFSETQ. The CDR3 length is 16 residues. TCRdb itself ran the 5' RACE reads through MiXCR, one entry per CDR3 protein. The data hold roughly 190,000 distinct CDR3 sequences, with roughly a tenth observed a single time. This clonotype was obtained from a man aged 18 to 29 who had mild COVID-19 (a few samples of this study predate the infection). Cell type and time point are not known. The J gene is TRBJ2-1, the V gene TRBV5-1, with D perhaps TRBD1 (6 bases). The sample taken for sequencing was PBMCs or a T cell subset sorted from them (not recorded which). The CDR3 region has the DNA TGCGCCAGCAGCTCCCAAACAGGGTACTCGGACAATGAGCAGTTCTTC. It is translated as CASSSQTGYSDNEQFF.